This T cell receptor (beta chain) was captured in a study of regulatory T cells in long-lasting Graves disease. Study-level information: Antithyroid drugs had been given to newly diagnosed Graves' patients for under 3 months.

There are 13 residues in the CDR3. The V end was cut by 3 bases, the J end by 10 bases, with 15 bases between. Study-level findings and limits: Persistent Graves' patients possessed reduced TCR diversity relative to recently diagnosed ones.

Libraries of TCR beta came from iRepertoire HTBI primers plus Arm-PCR of CDR3 regions. MiXCR, run by TCRdb on the multiplex PCR reads, gives a single entry per CDR3 protein. Of around 250,000 distinct CDR3 sequences detected, about 19% appear once; the ten largest clones hold approximately 14%. This clonotype was found many times. The antigen remains undetermined. Time point indicated: newly diagnosed GD, antithyroid drugs for less than 3 months. The TCR library was made from RNA that had been extracted from PBMCs in TRIzol. All patients originated from an endocrinology department located in Xi'an, China.

The chain uses TRBV12-3 or TRBV12-4 and TRBJ1-2; D is possibly TRBD1 (6 bases). The material sequenced was peripheral blood mononuclear cells (PBMCs), taken at new diagnosis, from a patient treated with antithyroid drugs. This receptor was identified in a female donor with Graves disease. The CDR3 is CASSFWGPEDYTF. CDR3 bases: TGTGCCAGCAGTTTTTGGGGGCCTGAAGACTACACCTTC.